The present entry profiles one T cell receptor (beta chain) with its context. Its antigen is unknown. No base qualities exist here, and no much larger clone lies one base off it. The library was made by the immunoSEQ multiplex PCR assay. The study's own analysis went as follows. A statistical classification framework was developed to diagnose cytomegalovirus status using the catalog of TCR beta chain sequences. TCRdb carries this immuneACCESS record with in-frame sequences only. Its versions omit some clonotypes, under half of them owing to an unresolved V gene in the studies checked, with the rest unexplained. The DNA gave D and trimming, while V, J and clone size come from that table. Recorded for this sample are 250,000 to 350,000 clones; approximately 86% of them occurred a single time. Approximately 1.2% of the sample comes from the top ten. Separate from the approximately 700-subject first cohort, the validation cohort of 90 to 150 subjects was the group to which the donors belonged.

These data belong to a study of cytomegalovirus exposure and HLA in healthy donors (dated by TCRdb to between 2016 and 2019). About the investigation overall: The 650 to 750 repertoires of the first cohort and the roughly 120 validation repertoires were produced on the same platform, according to a later analysis. A separate validation cohort of roughly 110 different subjects was used in addition to the roughly 670-subject first cohort. The study combined high-throughput TCR immunosequencing, statistical association of individual TCRs with disease status, and machine learning to predict cytomegalovirus infection status. The study aimed to test whether cataloging public T cell receptors could reveal signatures of past pathogen exposure.

Trimming accounts for 5 bases at V and 5 bases at J, while the number of junction bases matched to no gene is 4. The CDR3 has 14 amino acids, counting the end cysteine and phenylalanine. CDR3 DNA is the only sequence kept; it has 42 bases, read in frame from the first base. CDR1 and CDR2, looked up from the germline V gene, are SGDLS and YYNGEE. Study-wide conclusions, independent of this receptor: The authors suggested that the approach could potentially be generalized to other disease states and immunological phenotypes. Subsequent analysis determined that TCRs grouped into clusters in the first cohort also showed a tendency toward co-occurrence across the 120 or so validation repertoires, and approximately 94% of cluster scores exceeded 0. The validation cohort had no HLA typing available for a later analysis, so co-occurrence within that cohort was assessed over all 120 or so repertoires. The classifier was reported to diagnose cytomegalovirus status with high specificity and sensitivity in both the original cohort and the validation cohort. Most TCR sequences were seen in very few donors, while some public TCRs were found in many individuals. A few of the identified cytomegalovirus-associated TCR beta chains were confirmed in vitro to be specific for cytomegalovirus antigens. In the study, approximately 150 TCR beta chains were listed as associated with cytomegalovirus.

The TCR was taken from a woman aged 25-40 years in good health and CMV-seropositive. This receptor chain uses TRBV9 and TRBJ1-6; 7 junctional bases match TRBD1. Source material: PBMCs. DNA sequence: TGTGCCAGCAGTGGACAGGCCCATAATTCACCCCTCCACTTT. This gives the protein CASSGQAHNSPLHF.